This note documents a single T cell receptor beta chain sequence. These data are taken from a study of PD-1 blockade in mismatch repair-deficient tumors. The germline CDR1 and CDR2 sequences are SEHNR and FQNEAQ (reference sequence). There are 13 residues in the CDR3. Trimming removed 5 bases at V and 0 bases at J, with 8 bases between. Sequenced by immunoSEQ multiplex PCR; TCRdb stores in-frame clones only, minus some. Among roughly 79,000 clones listed, about 82% were seen once. The sequences come from peripheral blood, collected 44 weeks after starting pembrolizumab. The chain couples TRBV7-9 to TRBJ2-7; weak D call: TRBD2 (6 bases). This receptor was taken from an adult with mismatch repair-deficient cancer. In DNA form, the CDR3 reads TGTGCCAGCAGCAGGGACTTCTCCTACGAGCAGTACTTC. Translated, it gives CASSRDFSYEQYF.